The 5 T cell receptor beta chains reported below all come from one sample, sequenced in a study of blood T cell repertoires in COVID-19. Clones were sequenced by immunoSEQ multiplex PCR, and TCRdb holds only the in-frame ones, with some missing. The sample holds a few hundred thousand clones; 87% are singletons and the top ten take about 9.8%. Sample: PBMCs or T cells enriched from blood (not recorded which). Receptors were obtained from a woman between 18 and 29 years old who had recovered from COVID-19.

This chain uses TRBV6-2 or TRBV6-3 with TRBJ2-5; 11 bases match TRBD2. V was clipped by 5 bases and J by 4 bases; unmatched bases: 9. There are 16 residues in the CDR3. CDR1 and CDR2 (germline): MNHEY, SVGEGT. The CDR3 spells CASSTDSGGARETQYF. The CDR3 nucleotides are TGTGCCAGCAGTACCGATAGCGGGGGGGCCAGAGAGACCCAGTACTTC.

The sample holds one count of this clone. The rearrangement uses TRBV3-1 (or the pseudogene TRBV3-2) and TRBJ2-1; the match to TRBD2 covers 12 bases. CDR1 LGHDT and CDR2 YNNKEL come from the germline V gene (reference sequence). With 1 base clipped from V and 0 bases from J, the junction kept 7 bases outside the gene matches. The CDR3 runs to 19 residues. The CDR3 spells CASSQASGRAISSYNEQFF. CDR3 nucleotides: TGTGCCAGCAGCCAAGCTAGCGGGAGGGCGATAAGCTCCTACAATGAGCAGTTCTTC.

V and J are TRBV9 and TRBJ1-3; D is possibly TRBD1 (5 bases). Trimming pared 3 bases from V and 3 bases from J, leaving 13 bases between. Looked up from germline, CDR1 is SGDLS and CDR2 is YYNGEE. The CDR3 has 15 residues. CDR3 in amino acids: CASSAGPQGGNTIYF. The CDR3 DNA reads TGTGCCAGCAGCGCCGGACCCCAGGGTGGAAACACCATATATTTT.

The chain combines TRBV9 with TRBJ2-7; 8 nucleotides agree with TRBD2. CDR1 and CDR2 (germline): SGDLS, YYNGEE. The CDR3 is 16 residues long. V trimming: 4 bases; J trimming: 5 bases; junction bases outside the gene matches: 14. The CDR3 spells CASSSQGSGIGNEQYF. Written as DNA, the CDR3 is TGTGCCAGCAGCTCCCAGGGTAGCGGGATCGGTAACGAGCAGTACTTC.

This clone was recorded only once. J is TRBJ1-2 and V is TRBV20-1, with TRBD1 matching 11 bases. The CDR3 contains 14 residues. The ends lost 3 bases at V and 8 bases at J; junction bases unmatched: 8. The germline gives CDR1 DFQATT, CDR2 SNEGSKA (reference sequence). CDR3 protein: CSASYGQGARGYTF. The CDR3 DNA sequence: TGCAGTGCTAGTTATGGACAGGGGGCGCGGGGCTACACCTTC.